This T cell receptor (beta chain) emerged from a study of OX40 agonist ivuxolimab in advanced cancers. Regarding the study in general: The costimulatory receptor OX40 (CD134) was targeted by ivuxolimab, a fully human IgG2 agonistic monoclonal antibody. Intravenous ivuxolimab was administered to patients every 2 weeks at six dose levels: 0.01, 0.1, 0.3, 1.5, 3 and 10 mg/kg. Of the roughly 51 patients in dose escalation, some 20 had hepatocellular carcinoma, about 15 had melanoma, 9 had renal cell carcinoma and 9 had head and neck cancer. The dose-escalation cohort was roughly 80% male with a mean age of about 65 years, ranging from roughly 23 to 79. Prior anti-PD-1, anti-PD-L1 or anti-CTLA-4 therapy was permitted, and checkpoint inhibitors had been received by roughly 42% of dose-escalation patients. Partial responses occurred in three dose-escalation patients: two with cutaneous melanoma and one with hepatocellular carcinoma. Peripheral TCRbeta sequencing aimed to test whether ivuxolimab altered TCR sequence diversity and caused clonal T-cell expansion. The paper describes the monotherapy dose-escalation part (N ≈ 49 patients) of the phase I trial of ivuxolimab. The study at large found these results: Partial responders in the 0.1-3.0 mg/kg groups had among the lowest normalized peripheral clonal expansion, especially among CD8+ T cells. Low levels of normalized T-cell clonal expansion were also seen in some nonresponding patients. After ivuxolimab, CD8+ T cells had more expanded clones than CD4+ T cells on average. Which antigens the clonally expanded peripheral T cells were specific for was not determined. Clonal expansion of both CD4+ and CD8+ blood T cells was observed from baseline to week 6 at doses 0.1 to 3.0 mg/kg.

Patients with a history of autoimmune disease or receiving systemic immunosuppression were excluded from the trial. Peripheral blood for TCR sequencing was drawn from every dose cohort at baseline, at cycle 4 day 1 and at cycle 7 day 1. Samples were obtained from an open-label, multicenter, first-in-human phase I dose-escalation trial of ivuxolimab. Adults with locally advanced or metastatic melanoma, renal cell, hepatocellular, or head and neck squamous cell carcinoma were enrolled in the trial. Before TCR sequencing, CD4+ T cells and CD8+ T cells from peripheral blood were sorted into separate populations. Genomic DNA was isolated from the sorted cells so that the TCRbeta CDR3 region could be sequenced. The immunoSEQ Assay was used to sequence the TCRbeta CDR3 regions. Entries here come from immuneACCESS through TCRdb and include only in-frame sequences with V and J called. Some clones fail to appear in such tables; in the studies checked, an unresolved V gene covers under half of the shortfall, and the cause of the remainder is unknown. In all, the sample holds roughly 80,000 clones, and around 85% of those were seen once. The ten largest clones capture approximately 0.65% of the sample.

V and J lose 4 bases and 3 bases, and a span of 10 bases separates them. From the cysteine through the phenylalanine, the CDR3 covers 14 amino acids. Of the read, only the CDR3 DNA is kept; its 42 bases are in frame from base 1. The CDR1 and CDR2 encoded by the germline V gene are SGHTS and YDEGEE. To note about this clone: Its target antigen remains unknown. No base-level quality is on record; no much larger clone is a single base apart.

This TCR was sampled from an adult with an advanced solid tumor such as melanoma, head and neck, liver or kidney cancer. The sequenced sample was CD4+ or CD8+ T cells sorted from blood, obtained in a trial of the OX40 agonist ivuxolimab. This chain joins TRBV5-8 to TRBJ2-2, with a weak D call of TRBD1 (5 bases match). The sequence in DNA is TGTGCCAGCAGCCGTGACAGTCACACCGGGGAGCTGTTTTTT. It is translated as CASSRDSHTGELFF.